Following are 10 T cell receptor beta chains from one sample sequenced in a study of blood T cell repertoires in COVID-19. Method: immunoSEQ multiplex PCR; TCRdb's copy keeps in-frame clones and lacks some. The sample shows about 220,000 clones, roughly four fifths of them seen only once. Sequenced sample: PBMCs or T cells enriched from blood (not recorded which). All receptors come from a woman aged 40-49 years with acute COVID-19.

The CDR3 sequence is CAISVGEEGYTDTQYF. CDR3 in DNA: TGTGCCATCAGTGTCGGGGAGGAGGGTTACACAGATACGCAGTATTTT. The rearrangement uses TRBV10-3 and TRBJ2-3, with D tentatively TRBD2 (6 bases). V was trimmed by 4 bases and J by 2 bases, leaving 16 bases between them. Germline V lookup: CDR1 ENHRY, CDR2 SYGVKD. The length of the CDR3 is 16 residues.

The V gene is TRBV7-9, the J gene TRBJ2-3; TRBD2 matches at 14 bases. J was trimmed by 5 bases and V by 9 bases; bases with no gene match: 4. The CDR3 covers 14 residues. Germline lookup yields CDR1 SEHNR and CDR2 FQNEAQ (reference sequence). DNA for the CDR3: TGTGCCAGTGGGACTAGCGGGAGTAGAGATACGCAGTATTTT. This encodes CASGTSGSRDTQYF.

The V and J genes are TRBV28 and TRBJ1-2; 10 nucleotides match TRBD1. CDR1 and CDR2 from the germline V gene are MDHEN and SYDVKM. Unmatched junction bases numbered 6, after V lost 4 bases and J lost 4 bases. The CDR3 consists of 15 residues. The DNA of the CDR3 is TGTGCCAGCAGTTCGGGACAGGGGTTCTTCTATGGCTACACCTTC. It codes for CASSSGQGFFYGYTF.

The chain uses TRBV7-7 and TRBJ2-3; D is possibly TRBD2 (7 bases). This CDR3 is built from 17 residues. Per germline, CDR1 SSHAT and CDR2 FNYEAQ (reference sequence). Trimming shortened V by 8 bases and J by 1 base, and 22 bases separated the two germline ends. The CDR3 reads CASGLRGEGFGTDTQYF. The CDR3 DNA reads TGTGCCAGCGGACTTAGGGGGGAGGGCTTCGGCACAGATACGCAGTATTTT. Variable domain in full (rest from reference TRBV7-7 and TRBJ2-3): GAGVSQSPRYKVTKRGQDVTLRCDPISSHATLYWYQQALGQGPEFLTYFNYEAQPDKSGLPSDRFSAERPEGSISTLTIQRTEQRDSAMYRCASGLRGEGFGTDTQYFGPGTRLTVL.

The V and J genes are TRBV5-8 and TRBJ2-5; 10 bases match TRBD2. The CDR3 totals 16 residues. Per the germline V gene, CDR1 is SGHTS and CDR2 is YDEGEE. J gave up 0 bases and V 4 bases, and 6 bases lay outside the gene matches. This CDR3 is CASSPNGLADQETQYF. The CDR3 bases are TGTGCCAGCAGCCCAAACGGACTAGCGGACCAAGAGACCCAGTACTTC.

This clone was counted a single time. The chain couples TRBV20-1 to TRBJ2-4, with D maybe TRBD2 (6 bases). Germline-derived CDR1 and CDR2 are DFQATT and SNEGSKA (reference sequence). The CDR3 runs 13 residues. The germline V and J ends were trimmed by 3 bases and 11 bases, with 17 bases remaining between them. The CDR3 bases are TGCAGTGCTAGTCGCGGGTCTTCGGGGGTTCAGTACTTC. Encoded protein: CSASRGSSGVQYF.

The chain links TRBV28 to TRBJ1-6; 10 bases map to TRBD1. CDR1 and CDR2 from the germline V gene are MDHEN and SYDVKM. The V segment lost 8 bases and the J segment 9 bases; nucleotides outside the gene matches: 13. The CDR3 extends over 16 amino acids. CDR3 protein: CASDQSNRDRGSPLHF. The CDR3, as DNA: TGTGCCAGCGACCAGAGTAACCGGGACAGGGGTTCACCCCTCCACTTT. The full variable domain, in which reference TRBV28 and TRBJ1-6 provide the parts outside the CDR3, is DVKVTQSSRYLVKRTGEKVFLECVQDMDHENMFWYRQDPGLGLRLIYFSYDVKMKEKGDIPEGYSVSREKKERFSLILESASTNQTSMYLCASDQSNRDRGSPLHFGNGTRLTVT.

The V call is TRBV7-9, the J call TRBJ1-6, with 8 bases lining up with TRBD1. Unmatched junction bases numbered 7, after V lost 5 bases and J lost 7 bases. Per germline, CDR1 SEHNR and CDR2 FQNEAQ (reference sequence). This CDR3 has 15 residues. The CDR3 DNA is TGTGCCAGCAGCGTGGACAGGGAAAGGAATTCACCCCTCCACTTT. Protein product: CASSVDRERNSPLHF.

This clone showed up just once. The chain links TRBV18 to TRBJ2-5; TRBD2 aligns across 7 bases. CDR3 length: 16 residues. CDR1 KGHSH and CDR2 LQKENI come from the germline V gene. V trimming: 3 bases; J trimming: 1 base; junction bases outside the gene matches: 8. CDR3 bases: TGTGCCAGCTCACCGAGAACCGGGACTACCCAAGAGACCCAGTACTTC. Protein: CASSPRTGTTQETQYF.

V and J are TRBV5-6 and TRBJ2-7, with D possibly matching TRBD1 (5 bases). Germline values: CDR1 SGHDT, CDR2 YYEEEE. CDR3 length: 11 amino acids. V was pared by 4 bases and J by 3 bases, with 5 bases between. CDR3 sequence reads: CASSQGYEQYF. In DNA, the CDR3 is TGTGCCAGCAGCCAGGGCTACGAGCAGTACTTC. Combining the CDR3 with reference TRBV5-6 and TRBJ2-7 gives the whole variable domain DAGVTQSPTHLIKTRGQQVTLRCSPKSGHDTVSWYQQALGQGPQFIFQYYEEEERQRGNFPDRFSGHQFPNYSSELNVNALLLGDSALYLCASSQGYEQYFGPGTRLTVT.